A single sample is the source of the 4 T cell receptor beta chains below, sequenced in a study of response to subunit inactivated influenza vaccine. Using its own MiXCR run on the RT-PCR reads, TCRdb lists one record per CDR3 protein. Altogether over 400,000 distinct CDR3 sequences are present, roughly 9.7% being singletons, with the ten largest covering 10% to 15%. The sequenced sample was PBMCs from blood, obtained roughly 6 weeks after vaccination. The receptors here all came from a middle-aged man who received an inactivated influenza vaccine.

This clonotype was observed a single time. The chain combines TRBV28 with TRBJ2-7; 7 bases align to TRBD1. Per the germline V gene, CDR1 is MDHEN and CDR2 is SYDVKM. The CDR3 extends over 13 amino acids. The junction had 4 bases not matched to a gene; V was cut back by 8 bases and J by 0 bases. The CDR3 sequence is CASWDSRSYEQYF. The CDR3 DNA reads as TGTGCCAGCTGGGACAGCCGCTCCTACGAGCAGTACTTC.

This chain links TRBV27 with TRBJ1-6, with TRBD1 matching 7 bases. This CDR3 is 15 amino acids long. Germline loops: CDR1 MNHEY, CDR2 SMNVEV (reference sequence). V shed 4 bases, J shed 7 bases, and the junction held 7 bases outside the gene matches. CDR3 region: CASSSGGVRNSPLHF. The CDR3 DNA sequence: TGTGCCAGCAGTTCAGGGGGGGTGAGGAATTCACCCCTCCACTTT.

This rearrangement joins TRBV28 to TRBJ2-3; D not resolved. The CDR3 totals 12 residues. The V end was cut by 7 bases, the J end by 0 bases, with 5 bases between. In germline, CDR1 is MDHEN, CDR2 SYDVKM. CDR3 sequence: CASTTSTDTQYF. CDR3 bases: TGTGCCAGCACCACTAGCACAGATACGCAGTATTTT.

This clonotype was picked up a small number of times. The V call is TRBV6-2 or TRBV6-3, the J call TRBJ2-3; 11 bases line up with TRBD2. Germline V gene data show CDR1 as MNHEY and CDR2 as SVGEGT. The CDR3 runs 23 residues. V lost 8 bases and J lost 0; bases outside the gene matches: 28. The DNA for the CDR3 is TGTGCCAGCCCAGTTACGCCCCACCCGGGTAGCACTAGCGGGGGATCTAGCACAGATACGCAGTATTTT. Translating it yields CASPVTPHPGSTSGGSSTDTQYF.